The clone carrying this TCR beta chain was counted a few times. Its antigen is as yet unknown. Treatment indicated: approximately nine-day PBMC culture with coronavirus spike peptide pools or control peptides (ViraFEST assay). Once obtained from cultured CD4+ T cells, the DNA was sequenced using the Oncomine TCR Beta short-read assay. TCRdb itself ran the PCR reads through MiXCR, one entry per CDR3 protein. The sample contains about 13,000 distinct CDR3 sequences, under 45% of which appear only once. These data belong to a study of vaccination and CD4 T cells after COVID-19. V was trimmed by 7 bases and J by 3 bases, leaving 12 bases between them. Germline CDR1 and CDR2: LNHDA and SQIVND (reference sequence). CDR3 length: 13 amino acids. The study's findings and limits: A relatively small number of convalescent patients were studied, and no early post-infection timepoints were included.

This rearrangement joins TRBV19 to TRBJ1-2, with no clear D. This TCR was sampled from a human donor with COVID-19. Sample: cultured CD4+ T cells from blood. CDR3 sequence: CASTFDTYYGYTF. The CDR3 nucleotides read TGTGCCAGTACCTTCGATACTTACTATGGCTACACCTTC.